This T cell receptor beta chain stems from a study of T cell responses to AZD1222 COVID-19 vaccine. Comments on this clone: Its cognate antigen is unknown.

Some clones are missing from TCRdb's copy, which holds only in-frame ones; the method was immunoSEQ multiplex PCR. The sample gives fewer than 150,000 clones, over 90% of which show up once; more than 0.7% is in the top ten. Study conclusions and caveats: Reportedly, nearly half of unique spike TCRs recognized epitopes outside B.1.351/B.1.1.7 mutations.

Sequencing was performed on peripheral blood, taken on day 0 of AZD1222 vaccination. The sequence came from an adult in good health.

CDR3 residues: CSVKYSSNTEAFF. For the CDR3, the DNA is TGCAGCGTCAAATACTCCTCGAACACTGAAGCTTTCTTT. V is TRBV29-1 and J is TRBJ1-1, with no clear D. The V end was cut by 6 bases, the J end by 1 base, with 12 bases between. This CDR3 region has 13 residues. CDR1 and CDR2 from the germline V gene are SQVTM and ANQGSEA. Together with reference TRBV29-1 and TRBJ1-1, the CDR3 gives the full variable domain: SAVISQKPSRDICQRGTSLTIQCQVDSQVTMMFWYRQQPGQSLTLIATANQGSEATYESGFVIDKFPISRPNLTFSTLTVSNMSPEDSSIYLCSVKYSSNTEAFFGQGTRLTVV.